Below, one TCR beta chain is given with its context. What it binds is unknown. This sample was included in a study of post-analysis software for immune sequencing data. Unique molecular identifiers were present in the TCR beta cDNA libraries. TCRdb re-called the PCR reads with MiXCR, one entry per CDR3 protein. The sample contains 550,000 to 700,000 distinct CDR3 sequences, 44% of which appear only once. The CDR3 length is 12 residues. Deletions cut 1 base from V and 5 bases from J, with 6 bases between. General study results and limits: A few TRBV segments appeared more often in patients than in controls, and TRBV5-6, TRBV5-1 and TRBV20-1 were among these.

Sequencing was done on a sample of blood. V usage is TRBV12-3 or TRBV12-4 and J usage is TRBJ2-7, with D perhaps matching TRBD1 (6 bases). This TCR derives from a girl aged 5-17 years with multiple sclerosis. The CDR3 DNA reads as TGTGCCAGCAGTTTAGGACAGGACGAGCAGTACTTC. Protein product: CASSLGQDEQYF.